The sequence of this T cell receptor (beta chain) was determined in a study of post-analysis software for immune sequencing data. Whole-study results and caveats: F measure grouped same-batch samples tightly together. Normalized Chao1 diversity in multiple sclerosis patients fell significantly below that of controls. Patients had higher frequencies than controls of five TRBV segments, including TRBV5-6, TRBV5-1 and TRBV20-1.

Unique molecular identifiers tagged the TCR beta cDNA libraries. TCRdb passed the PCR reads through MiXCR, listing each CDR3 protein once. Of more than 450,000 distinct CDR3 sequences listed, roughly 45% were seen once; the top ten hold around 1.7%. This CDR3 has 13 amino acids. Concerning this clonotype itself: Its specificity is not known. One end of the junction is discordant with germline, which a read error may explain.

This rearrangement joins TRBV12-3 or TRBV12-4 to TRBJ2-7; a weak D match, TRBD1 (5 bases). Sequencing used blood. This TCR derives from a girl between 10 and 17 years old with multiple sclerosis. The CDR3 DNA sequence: TGTGCCATCAGTTCGACAGTAACCTACGAGCAGTACTTC. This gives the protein CAISSTVTYEQYF.